This T cell receptor (beta chain) appears in the sequencing data of a study of T cell changes during pregnancy in multiple sclerosis. Using immunoSEQ multiplex PCR, the repertoire was profiled, and TCRdb retains in-frame clones only, with some absent. The table has approximately 30,000 clones, around 90% seen once. CDR1 and CDR2 (germline): LGHNA, YSLEER. V lost 1 base and J lost 3, with 7 bases in between. This CDR3 spans 13 amino acids. The rearrangement joins TRBV4-3 to TRBJ2-7; D remains ambiguous. The sequence was obtained from a female donor in good health, enrolled as a control in a pregnancy study. This sample comprised CD4+ T cells from peripheral blood mononuclear cells, obtained in the first trimester of pregnancy. CDR3 region: CASSQVPGYEQYF. The CDR3, as DNA: TGCGCCAGCAGCCAAGTTCCCGGCTACGAGCAGTACTTC.